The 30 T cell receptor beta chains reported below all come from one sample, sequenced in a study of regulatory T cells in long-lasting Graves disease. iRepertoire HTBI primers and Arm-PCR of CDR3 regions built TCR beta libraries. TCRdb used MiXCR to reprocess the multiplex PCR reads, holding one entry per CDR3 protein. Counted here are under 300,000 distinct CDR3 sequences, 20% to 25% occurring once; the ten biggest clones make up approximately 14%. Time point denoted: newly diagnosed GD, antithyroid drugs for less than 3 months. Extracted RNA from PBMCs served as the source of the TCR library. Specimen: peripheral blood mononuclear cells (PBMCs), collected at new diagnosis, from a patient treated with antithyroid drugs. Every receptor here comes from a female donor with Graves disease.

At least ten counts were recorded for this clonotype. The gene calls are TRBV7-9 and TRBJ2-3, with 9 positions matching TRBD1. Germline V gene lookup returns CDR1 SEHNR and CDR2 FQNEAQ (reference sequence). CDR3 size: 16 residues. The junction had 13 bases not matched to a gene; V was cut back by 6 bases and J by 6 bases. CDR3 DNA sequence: TGTGCCAGCAGATCTAATCCGGGACAGGGTGCTGATACGCAGTATTTT. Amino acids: CASRSNPGQGADTQYF.

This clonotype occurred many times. CDR3 amino acids: CSARRPGRQRGAYEQYF. CDR3 in DNA: TGCAGTGCTCGCCGACCGGGGAGGCAGCGGGGGGCCTACGAGCAGTACTTC. This rearrangement joins TRBV20-1 to TRBJ2-7; 9 nucleotides match TRBD2. With V trimmed by 5 bases and J by 2 bases, 16 bases remained unmatched. The CDR3 extends over 17 amino acids. CDR1 and CDR2 from the germline V gene are DFQATT and SNEGSKA (reference sequence).

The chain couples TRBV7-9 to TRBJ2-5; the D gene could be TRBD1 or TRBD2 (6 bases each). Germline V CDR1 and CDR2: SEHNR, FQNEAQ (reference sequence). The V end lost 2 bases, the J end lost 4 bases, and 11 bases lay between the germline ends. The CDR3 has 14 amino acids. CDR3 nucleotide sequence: TGTGCCAGCAGCTTATTGGGGGGCGGAGAGACCCAGTACTTC. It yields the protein CASSLLGGGETQYF. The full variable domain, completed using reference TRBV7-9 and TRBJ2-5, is DTGVSQNPRHKITKRGQNVTFRCDPISEHNRLYWYRQTLGQGPEFLTYFQNEAQLEKSRLLSDRFSAERPKGSFSTLEIQRTEQGDSAMYLCASSLLGGGETQYFGPGTRLLVL.

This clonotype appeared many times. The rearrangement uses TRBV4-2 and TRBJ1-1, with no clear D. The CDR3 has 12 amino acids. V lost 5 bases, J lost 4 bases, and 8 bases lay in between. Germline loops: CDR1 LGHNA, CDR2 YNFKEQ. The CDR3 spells CASSWGSTEAFF. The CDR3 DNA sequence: TGTGCCAGCAGCTGGGGATCCACTGAAGCTTTCTTT.

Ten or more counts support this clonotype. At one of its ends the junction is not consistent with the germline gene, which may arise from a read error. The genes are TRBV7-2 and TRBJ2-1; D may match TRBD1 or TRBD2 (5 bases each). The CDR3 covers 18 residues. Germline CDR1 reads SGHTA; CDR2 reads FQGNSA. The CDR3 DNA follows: TGCGCCAGCAGCCGCCTCGGACCGGGGCCGAGCTCCTACAATGAGCAGTTCTTC. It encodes CASSRLGPGPSSYNEQFF.

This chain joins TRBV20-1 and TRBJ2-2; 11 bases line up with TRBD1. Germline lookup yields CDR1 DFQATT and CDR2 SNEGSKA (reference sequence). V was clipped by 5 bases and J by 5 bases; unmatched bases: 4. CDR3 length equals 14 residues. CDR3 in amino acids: CSAPDRGLTGELFF. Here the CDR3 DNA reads TGCAGTGCTCCGGACAGGGGGCTAACCGGGGAGCTGTTTTTT.

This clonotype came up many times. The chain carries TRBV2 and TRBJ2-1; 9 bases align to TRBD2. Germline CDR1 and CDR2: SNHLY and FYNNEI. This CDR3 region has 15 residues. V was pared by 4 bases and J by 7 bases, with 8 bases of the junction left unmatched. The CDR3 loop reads CASSAFSGGTNEQFF. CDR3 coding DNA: TGTGCCAGCAGTGCGTTTAGCGGGGGAACAAATGAGCAGTTCTTC.

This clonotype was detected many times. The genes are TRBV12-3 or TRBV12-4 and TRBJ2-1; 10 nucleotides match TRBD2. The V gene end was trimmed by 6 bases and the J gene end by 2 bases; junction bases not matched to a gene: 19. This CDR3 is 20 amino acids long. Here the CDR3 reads CASSPRPGTSAEGTYNEQFF. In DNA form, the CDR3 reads TGTGCCAGCAGCCCTCGACCCGGGACTAGCGCTGAGGGGACCTACAATGAGCAGTTCTTC.

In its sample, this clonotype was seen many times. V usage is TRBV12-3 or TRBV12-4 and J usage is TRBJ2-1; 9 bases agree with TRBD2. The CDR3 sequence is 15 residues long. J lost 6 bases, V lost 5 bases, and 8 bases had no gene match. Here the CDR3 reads CASSTVGGRANEQFF. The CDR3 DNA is TGTGCCAGCAGTACAGTTGGCGGGAGGGCCAATGAGCAGTTCTTC.

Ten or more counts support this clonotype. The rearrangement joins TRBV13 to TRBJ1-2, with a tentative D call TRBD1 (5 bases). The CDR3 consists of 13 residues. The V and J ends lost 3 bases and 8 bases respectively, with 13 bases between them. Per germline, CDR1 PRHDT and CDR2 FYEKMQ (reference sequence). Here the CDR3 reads CASSFQGSEGYTF. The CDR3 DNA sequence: TGTGCCAGCAGCTTCCAGGGATCTGAAGGCTACACCTTC.

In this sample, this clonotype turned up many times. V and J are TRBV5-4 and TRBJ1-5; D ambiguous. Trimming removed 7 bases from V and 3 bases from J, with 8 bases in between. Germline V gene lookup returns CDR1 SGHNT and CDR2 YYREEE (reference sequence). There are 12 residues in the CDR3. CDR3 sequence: CASGIYNQPQHF. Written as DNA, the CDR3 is TGTGCCAGCGGTATCTACAATCAGCCCCAGCATTTT.

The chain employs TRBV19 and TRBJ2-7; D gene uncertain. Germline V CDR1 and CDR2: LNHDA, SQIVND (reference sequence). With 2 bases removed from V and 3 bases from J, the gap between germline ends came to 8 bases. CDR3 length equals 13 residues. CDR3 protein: CASSIRTNYEQYF. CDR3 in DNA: TGTGCCAGTAGTATAAGGACGAACTACGAGCAGTACTTC. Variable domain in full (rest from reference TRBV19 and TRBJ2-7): DGGITQSPKYLFRKEGQNVTLSCEQNLNHDAMYWYRQDPGQGLRLIYYSQIVNDFQKGDIAEGYSVSREKKESFPLTVTSAQKNPTAFYLCASSIRTNYEQYFGPGTRLTVT.

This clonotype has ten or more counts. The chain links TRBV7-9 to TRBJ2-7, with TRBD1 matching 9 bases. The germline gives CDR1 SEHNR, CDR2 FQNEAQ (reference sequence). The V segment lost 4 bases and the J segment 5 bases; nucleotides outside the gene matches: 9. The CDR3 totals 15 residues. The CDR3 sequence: CASSSTRTGVHEQYF. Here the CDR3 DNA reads TGTGCCAGCAGCTCTACCCGGACAGGGGTACACGAGCAGTACTTC. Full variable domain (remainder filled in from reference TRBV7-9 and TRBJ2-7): DTGVSQNPRHKITKRGQNVTFRCDPISEHNRLYWYRQTLGQGPEFLTYFQNEAQLEKSRLLSDRFSAERPKGSFSTLEIQRTEQGDSAMYLCASSSTRTGVHEQYFGPGTRLTVT.

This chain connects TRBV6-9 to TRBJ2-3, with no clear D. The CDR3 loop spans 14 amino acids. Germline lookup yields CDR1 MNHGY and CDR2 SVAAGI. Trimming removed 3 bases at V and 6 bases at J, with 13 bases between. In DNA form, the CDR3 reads TGTGCCAGCAGTTACTCCCCCAGCGCGGATACGCAGTATTTT. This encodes CASSYSPSADTQYF.

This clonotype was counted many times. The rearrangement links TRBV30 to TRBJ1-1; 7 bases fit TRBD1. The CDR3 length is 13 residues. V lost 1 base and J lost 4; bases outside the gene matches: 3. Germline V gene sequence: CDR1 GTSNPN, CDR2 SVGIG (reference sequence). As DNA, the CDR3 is TGTGCCTGGAGTGATTCAGGGGGCACTGAAGCTTTCTTT. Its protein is CAWSDSGGTEAFF.

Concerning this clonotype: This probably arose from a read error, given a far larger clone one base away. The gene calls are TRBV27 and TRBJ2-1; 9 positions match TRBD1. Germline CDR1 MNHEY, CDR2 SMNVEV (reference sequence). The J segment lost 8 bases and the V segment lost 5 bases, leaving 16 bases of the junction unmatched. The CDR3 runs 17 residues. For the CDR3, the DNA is TGTGCCAGCAGTCCCCTCGTGGGGACAGGGAACATGGATGAGCAGTTCTTC. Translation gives CASSPLVGTGNMDEQFF.

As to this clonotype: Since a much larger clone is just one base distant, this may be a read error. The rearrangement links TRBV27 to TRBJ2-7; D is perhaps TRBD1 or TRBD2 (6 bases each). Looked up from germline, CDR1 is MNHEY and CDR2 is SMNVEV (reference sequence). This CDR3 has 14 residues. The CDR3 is CAGSLKPRGGEQYF. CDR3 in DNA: TGTGCCGGCAGTTTAAAACCCAGGGGAGGCGAGCAGTACTTC.

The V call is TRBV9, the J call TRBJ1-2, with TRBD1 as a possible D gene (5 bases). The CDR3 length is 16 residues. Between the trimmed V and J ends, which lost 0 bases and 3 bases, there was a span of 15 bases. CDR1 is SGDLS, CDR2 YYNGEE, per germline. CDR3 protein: CASSVETRAGYYGYTF. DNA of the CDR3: TGTGCCAGCAGCGTAGAAACTAGGGCAGGGTACTATGGCTACACCTTC.

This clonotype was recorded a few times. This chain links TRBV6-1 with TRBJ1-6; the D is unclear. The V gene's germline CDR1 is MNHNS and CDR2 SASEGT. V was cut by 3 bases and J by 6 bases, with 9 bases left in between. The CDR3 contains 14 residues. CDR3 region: CASSELGFNSPLHF. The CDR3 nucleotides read TGTGCCAGCAGTGAGTTGGGCTTTAATTCACCCCTCCACTTT.

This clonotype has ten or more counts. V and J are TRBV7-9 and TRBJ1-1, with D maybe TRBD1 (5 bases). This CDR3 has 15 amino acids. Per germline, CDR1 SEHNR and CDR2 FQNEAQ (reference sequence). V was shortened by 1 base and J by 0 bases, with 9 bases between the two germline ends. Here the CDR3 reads CASSLGGWVNTEAFF. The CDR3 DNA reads TGTGCCAGCAGCTTAGGGGGCTGGGTGAACACTGAAGCTTTCTTT.

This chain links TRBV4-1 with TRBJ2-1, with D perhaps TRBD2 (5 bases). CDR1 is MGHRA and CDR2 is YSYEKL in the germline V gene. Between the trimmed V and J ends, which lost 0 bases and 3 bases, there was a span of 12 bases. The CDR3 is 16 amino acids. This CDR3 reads CASSQENGNFYNEQFF. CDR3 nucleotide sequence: TGCGCCAGCAGCCAAGAGAACGGGAACTTCTACAATGAGCAGTTCTTC.

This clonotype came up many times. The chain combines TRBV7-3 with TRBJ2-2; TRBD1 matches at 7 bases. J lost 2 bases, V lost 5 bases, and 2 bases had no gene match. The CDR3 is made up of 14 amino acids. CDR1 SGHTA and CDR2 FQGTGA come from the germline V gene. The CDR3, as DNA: TGTGCCAGCAGCCGGGACAGCAACACCGGGGAGCTGTTTTTT. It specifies CASSRDSNTGELFF.

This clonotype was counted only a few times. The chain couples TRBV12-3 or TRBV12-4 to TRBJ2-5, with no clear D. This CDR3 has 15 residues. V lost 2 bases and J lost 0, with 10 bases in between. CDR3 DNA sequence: TGTGCCAGCAGTTTAAGAGACCTAAACCAAGAGACCCAGTACTTC. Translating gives CASSLRDLNQETQYF.

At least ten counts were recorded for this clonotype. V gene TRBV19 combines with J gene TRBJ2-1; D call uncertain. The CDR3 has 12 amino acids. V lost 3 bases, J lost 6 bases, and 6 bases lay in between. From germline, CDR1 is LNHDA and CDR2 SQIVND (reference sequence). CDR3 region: CASSIMGNEQFF. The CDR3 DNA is TGTGCCAGTAGTATTATGGGCAATGAGCAGTTCTTC.

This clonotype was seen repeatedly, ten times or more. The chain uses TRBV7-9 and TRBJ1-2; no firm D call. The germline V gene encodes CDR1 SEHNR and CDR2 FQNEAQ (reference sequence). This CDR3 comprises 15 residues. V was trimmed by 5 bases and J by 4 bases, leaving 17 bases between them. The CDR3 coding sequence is TGTGCCAGCAGCCCGTATTTCCGTGGCGGCTATGGCTACACCTTC. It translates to CASSPYFRGGYGYTF.

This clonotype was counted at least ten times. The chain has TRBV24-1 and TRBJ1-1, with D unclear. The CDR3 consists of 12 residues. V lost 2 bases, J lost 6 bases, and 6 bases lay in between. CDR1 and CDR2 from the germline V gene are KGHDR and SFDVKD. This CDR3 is CATSDSTAEAFF. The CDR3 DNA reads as TGTGCCACCAGTGATTCCACCGCTGAAGCTTTCTTT.

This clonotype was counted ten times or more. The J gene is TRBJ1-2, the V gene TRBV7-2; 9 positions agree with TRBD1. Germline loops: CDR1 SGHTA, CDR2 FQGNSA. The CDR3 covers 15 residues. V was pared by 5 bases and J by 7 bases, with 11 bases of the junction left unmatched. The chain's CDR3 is CASSPWGQGSLGYTF. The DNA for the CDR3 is TGTGCCAGCAGCCCATGGGGACAGGGAAGTCTTGGCTACACCTTC.

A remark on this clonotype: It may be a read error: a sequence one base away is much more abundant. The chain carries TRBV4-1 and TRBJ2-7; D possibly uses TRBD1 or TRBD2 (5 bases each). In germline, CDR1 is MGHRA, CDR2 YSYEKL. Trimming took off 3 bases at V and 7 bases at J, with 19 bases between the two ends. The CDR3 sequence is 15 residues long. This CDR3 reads CASSQGRGRTSEQYF. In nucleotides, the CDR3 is TGCGCCAGCAGCCAGGGAAGGGGCCGTACTAGTGAGCAGTACTTC.

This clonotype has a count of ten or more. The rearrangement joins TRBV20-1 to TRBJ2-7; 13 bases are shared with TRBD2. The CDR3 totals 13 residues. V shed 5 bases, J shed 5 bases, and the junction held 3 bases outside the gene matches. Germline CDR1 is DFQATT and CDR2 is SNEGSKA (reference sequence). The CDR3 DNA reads TGCAGTGCTGGACTAGCGGGAGTCCACGAGCAGTACTTC. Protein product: CSAGLAGVHEQYF.

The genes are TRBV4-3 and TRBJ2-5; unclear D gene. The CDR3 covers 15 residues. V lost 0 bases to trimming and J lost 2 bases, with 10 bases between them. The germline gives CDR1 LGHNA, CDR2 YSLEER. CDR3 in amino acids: CASSQESQWQETQYF. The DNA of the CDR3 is TGCGCCAGCAGCCAAGAATCCCAGTGGCAAGAGACCCAGTACTTC.